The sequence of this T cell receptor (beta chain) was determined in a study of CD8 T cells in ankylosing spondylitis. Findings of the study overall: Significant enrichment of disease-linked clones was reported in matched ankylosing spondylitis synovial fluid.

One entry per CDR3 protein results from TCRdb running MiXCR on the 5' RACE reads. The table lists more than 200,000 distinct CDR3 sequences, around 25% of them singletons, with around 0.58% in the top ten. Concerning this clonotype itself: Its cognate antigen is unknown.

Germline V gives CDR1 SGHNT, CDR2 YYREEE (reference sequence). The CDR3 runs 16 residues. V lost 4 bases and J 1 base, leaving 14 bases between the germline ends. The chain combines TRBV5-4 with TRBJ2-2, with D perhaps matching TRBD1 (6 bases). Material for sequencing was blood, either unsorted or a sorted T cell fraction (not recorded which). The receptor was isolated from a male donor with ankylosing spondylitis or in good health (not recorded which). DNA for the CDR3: TGTGCCAGCAGCCAACTGACAGGCGTGAACACCGGGGAGCTGTTTTTT. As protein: CASSQLTGVNTGELFF.